These 2 T cell receptor beta chains came from one sample sequenced in a study of shared clonotypes between healthy human individuals. The naive CD8 population came from CD45RO-negative cells selected for CCR7, without terminally differentiated effector memory CD45RA+ cells. Data came from immunoSEQ multiplex PCR; TCRdb stores just in-frame clones and leaves some out. The sample lists approximately 2,000,000 clones; 93% were seen once. Specimen: naive CD8+ T cells from PBMCs. The receptors originated from a man between 18 and 35 years old in good health. Some clones in this sample may be carry-over from other donors' samples.

The J gene is TRBJ1-2, the V gene TRBV19; the D is unclear. The CDR3 contains 14 residues. V dropped 1 base and J dropped 2 bases, with 8 bases sitting between them. Germline loops: CDR1 LNHDA, CDR2 SQIVND (reference sequence). The CDR3 loop is CASSIGPENYGYTF. As DNA, the CDR3 is TGTGCCAGTAGTATAGGTCCAGAGAACTATGGCTACACCTTC.

J is TRBJ2-1 and V is TRBV11-1; D not resolved. The CDR3 length is 13 residues. CDR1 and CDR2 (germline): SGHAT, FQDESV (reference sequence). V lost 5 bases, J lost 8 bases, and 13 bases lay in between. CDR3 sequence: CASSPVGHDEQFF. CDR3 sequence (DNA): TGTGCCAGCAGCCCCGTAGGGCACGATGAGCAGTTCTTC.